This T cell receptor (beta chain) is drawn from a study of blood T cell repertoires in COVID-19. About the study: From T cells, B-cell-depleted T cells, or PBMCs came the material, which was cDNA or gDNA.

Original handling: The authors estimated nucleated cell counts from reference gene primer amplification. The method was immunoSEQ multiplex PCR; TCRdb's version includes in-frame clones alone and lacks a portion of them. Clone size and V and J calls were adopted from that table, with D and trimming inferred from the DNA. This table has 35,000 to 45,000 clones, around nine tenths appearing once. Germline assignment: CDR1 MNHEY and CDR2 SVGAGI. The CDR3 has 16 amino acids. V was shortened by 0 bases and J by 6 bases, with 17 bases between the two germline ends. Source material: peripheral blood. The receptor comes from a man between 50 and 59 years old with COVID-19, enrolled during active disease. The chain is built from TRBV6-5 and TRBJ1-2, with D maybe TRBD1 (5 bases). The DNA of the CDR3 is TGTGCCAGCAGTTACTCGCAGGGATCGGCCATAAATGGCTACACCTTC. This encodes CASSYSQGSAINGYTF.